A single sample is the source of the 14 T cell receptor beta chains below, sequenced in a study of blood T cell repertoires in COVID-19. TCRdb's table, derived via immunoSEQ multiplex PCR, lists solely in-frame clones and lacks some. This sample carries over 55,000 clones, 70% to 90% of them seen once, and the ten largest clones take approximately 23%. The sequencing sample was made of peripheral blood. The origin of the receptors is a man in his forties or fifties with acute or convalescent COVID-19.

The chain joins TRBV4-1 to TRBJ1-2, with no clear D. CDR1 MGHRA and CDR2 YSYEKL come from the germline V gene. CDR3 length: 14 residues. The V gene lost 1 base and the J gene lost 4 bases, with 10 bases spanning the gap. The CDR3 reads CASSQVQSSYGYTF. The CDR3 nucleotides read TGCGCCAGCAGCCAAGTACAGAGTTCCTATGGCTACACCTTC.

Worth noting for this clone: One junction end disagrees with the germline gene, perhaps due to a read error. The chain couples TRBV6-5 to TRBJ1-2; 10 nucleotides match TRBD1. The CDR3 has 15 amino acids. CDR1 and CDR2 from the germline V gene are MNHEY and SVGAGI. DNA for the CDR3: TGTGCCAGCAGTGACTCCGGGACAGGGGCTTTCGGCTACACCTTC. Translation gives CASSDSGTGAFGYTF.

The chain joins TRBV18 to TRBJ2-5; 9 bases fit TRBD1. Losses at the gene ends were 4 bases for V and 5 bases for J; bases not matched to a gene: 20. The germline V gene has CDR1 KGHSH and CDR2 LQKENI. The CDR3 runs 19 residues. The CDR3 region has the DNA TGTGCCAGCTCACTCACCGCTCCGGGACAGGGACTTAAGTTGGAGACCCAGTACTTC. Translating it yields CASSLTAPGQGLKLETQYF.

CDR3 in DNA: TGTGCCACCAGCAGAAGACAGGCAATAGGGTTTTCTGAAGCTTTCTTT. The encoded protein is CATSRRQAIGFSEAFF. The chain uses TRBV15 and TRBJ1-1; the D gene is possibly TRBD1 (6 bases). The germline gives CDR1 LNHNV, CDR2 YYDKDF (reference sequence). There are 16 residues in the CDR3. The ends were cut back, 2 bases at V and 6 bases at J, with 19 bases in the middle. The full variable domain, rest sourced from reference TRBV15 and TRBJ1-1, is DAMVIQNPRYQVTQFGKPVTLSCSQTLNHNVMYWYQQKSSQAPKLLFHYYDKDFNNEADTPDNFQSRRPNTSFCFLDIRSPGLGDTAMYLCATSRRQAIGFSEAFFGQGTRLTVV.

V gene TRBV28 combines with J gene TRBJ2-1, with D unresolved. Trimming cost V 5 bases and J 6 bases, with 8 bases left between them. This CDR3 region has 12 residues. Germline-derived CDR1 and CDR2 are MDHEN and SYDVKM. Here the CDR3 reads CASSPRSNEQFF. Written as DNA, the CDR3 is TGTGCCAGCAGTCCAAGGAGCAATGAGCAGTTCTTC.

The J gene is TRBJ1-4, the V gene TRBV5-6; no firm D call. This CDR3 spans 14 amino acids. Germline CDR1 SGHDT, CDR2 YYEEEE. V lost 0 bases and J 2 bases, leaving 5 bases between the germline ends. CDR3 sequence: CASSLARTNEKLFF. The DNA for the CDR3 is TGTGCCAGCAGCTTGGCCCGGACTAATGAAAAACTGTTTTTT.

The chain recombines TRBV12-3 or TRBV12-4 with TRBJ2-7; D perhaps matches TRBD1 (5 bases). V lost 6 bases and J 1 base, leaving 10 bases between the germline ends. The CDR3 is 13 amino acids. CDR3 amino acids: CASRSSGSYEQYF. The CDR3 DNA follows: TGTGCCAGCAGGAGCTCAGGGTCCTACGAGCAGTACTTC.

The V and J genes are TRBV5-4 and TRBJ2-3; TRBD2 agrees at 9 bases. V was pared by 0 bases and J by 0 bases, with 11 bases of the junction left unmatched. Germline CDR1 reads SGHNT; CDR2 reads YYREEE (reference sequence). This CDR3 is 19 amino acids long. CDR3 region: CASSLDFLAGTSSTDTQYF. For the CDR3, the DNA is TGTGCCAGCAGCTTGGACTTTCTAGCGGGGACCTCAAGCACAGATACGCAGTATTTT.

The chain has TRBV7-9 and TRBJ2-1; 9 positions match TRBD1. CDR1 and CDR2 (germline): SEHNR, FQNEAQ (reference sequence). This CDR3 region has 17 residues. Trimming removed 4 bases from V and 1 base from J; junction bases left unmatched: 8. CDR3: CASSSQYRGLSYNEQFF. CDR3 nucleotides: TGTGCCAGCAGCTCCCAGTACAGGGGGCTGTCCTACAATGAGCAGTTCTTC.

CDR3 DNA: TGTGCCAGCAGCTTGGTCATAGACACCTACGAGCAGTACTTC. This encodes CASSLVIDTYEQYF. The chain joins TRBV5-8 to TRBJ2-7; D gene unclear. The CDR3 has 14 amino acids. Trimming cost V 0 bases and J 2 bases, with 9 bases left between them. CDR1 is SGHTS, CDR2 YDEGEE, per germline.

The chain couples TRBV12-5 to TRBJ2-1, with TRBD1 matching 11 bases. The J segment lost 6 bases and the V segment lost 6 bases, leaving 10 bases of the junction unmatched. Germline values: CDR1 LGHNT, CDR2 FRNRAP. This CDR3 contains 16 residues. The CDR3 sequence: CASGLDRGLGGNEQFF. CDR3 bases: TGTGCTAGTGGCCTGGACAGGGGGCTTGGTGGCAATGAGCAGTTCTTC.

This clone was counted a single time. The rearrangement joins TRBV18 to TRBJ2-5; 7 bases match TRBD2. The germline V gene has CDR1 KGHSH and CDR2 LQKENI. Losses at the gene ends were 5 bases for V and 3 bases for J; bases not matched to a gene: 3. The CDR3 consists of 13 residues. CDR3 sequence: CASSRAGEETQYF. The DNA for the CDR3 is TGTGCCAGCTCAAGGGCGGGGGAAGAGACCCAGTACTTC.

The rearrangement uses TRBV6-4 and TRBJ2-2; TRBD1 aligns across 8 bases. There are 16 residues in the CDR3. The V gene's germline CDR1 is MRHNA and CDR2 SNTAGT. J lost 5 bases, V lost 6 bases, and 11 bases had no gene match. The CDR3 loop reads CASSRKDRVKTGELFF. CDR3 sequence (DNA): TGTGCCAGCAGCAGGAAGGACAGGGTCAAAACCGGGGAGCTGTTTTTT.

The J gene is TRBJ2-5, the V gene TRBV20-1; D ambiguous. Trimming took 6 bases from V and 5 from J, leaving 10 bases between them. From germline, CDR1 is DFQATT and CDR2 SNEGSKA (reference sequence). The CDR3 is 11 residues long. As DNA, the CDR3 is TGCAGTGCGTCCTCTCCGGAGACCCAGTACTTC. Protein product: CSASSPETQYF.